The 9 T cell receptor beta chains below all came from one sample that was sequenced in a study of regulatory T cells in long-lasting Graves disease. Library construction for TCR beta used iRepertoire HTBI primers and Arm-PCR of CDR3 regions. TCRdb itself ran the multiplex PCR reads through MiXCR, one entry per CDR3 protein. The data hold about 620,000 distinct CDR3 sequences, with 15% to 20% observed a single time. Time point: newly diagnosed GD, antithyroid drugs for less than 3 months. The TCR library was made from RNA that had been extracted from PBMCs in TRIzol. This same sample was also taken into another study, of T cells in Graves' hyperthyroidism and ophthalmopathy.

The sample consisted of peripheral blood mononuclear cells (PBMCs), taken at new diagnosis, from a patient treated with antithyroid drugs. The source is a woman in her 30s with Graves disease.

The table lists this clonotype with many counts. V and J are TRBV28 and TRBJ1-1; a possible D gene is TRBD1 (6 bases). The CDR3 runs to 15 residues. Germline V gene lookup returns CDR1 MDHEN and CDR2 SYDVKM. Deletions cut 3 bases from V and 5 bases from J, with 16 bases between. The CDR3 protein is CASSLPVGGRTEAFF. The CDR3 DNA is TGTGCCAGCAGTTTGCCCGTGGGGGGGCGGACTGAAGCTTTCTTT.

The sample holds a few counts of this clonotype. At one of its ends the junction is not consistent with the germline gene, which may arise from a read error. This rearrangement joins TRBV5-1 to TRBJ2-3; D ambiguous. This CDR3 contains 13 residues. Per germline, CDR1 SGHRS and CDR2 YFSETQ. This CDR3 is CASSLVASDTQYF. The CDR3 DNA sequence: TGTGCCAGCAGCTTGGTTGCCTCGGATACGCAGTATTTT.

This chain connects TRBV6-1 to TRBJ1-2; D call uncertain. The length of the CDR3 is 11 residues. Germline assignment: CDR1 MNHNS and CDR2 SASEGT. V lost 7 bases and J lost 8, with 11 bases in between. CDR3 sequence: CASTSTEGYTF. CDR3 DNA sequence: TGTGCCAGCACGAGTACGGAGGGCTACACCTTC.

The V and J genes are TRBV28 and TRBJ2-2; 8 nucleotides line up with TRBD1. CDR1 is MDHEN and CDR2 is SYDVKM in the germline V gene. The CDR3 loop spans 16 amino acids. The CDR3 DNA follows: TGTGTCAGTGGGGCACCGACAGGGGTAGTCACCGGGGAGCTGTTTTTT. It codes for CVSGAPTGVVTGELFF.

At least ten counts were recorded for this clonotype. The V gene is TRBV5-1, the J gene TRBJ2-7; D tentatively reads TRBD1 or TRBD2 (5 bases each). V lost 0 bases and J 5 bases, leaving 24 bases between the germline ends. The CDR3 is 18 residues long. Germline CDR1 and CDR2: SGHRS and YFSETQ. The CDR3 nucleotides are TGCGCCAGCAGCTTGGAAGGGTACTTGCGACGAGTGGGGGACGAGCAGTACTTC. This gives the protein CASSLEGYLRRVGDEQYF.

Ten or more counts support this clonotype. The chain links TRBV2 to TRBJ1-2; D is uncertain. Trimming removed 4 bases from V and 7 bases from J, with 10 bases in between. The CDR3 is 12 amino acids. Germline V gene lookup returns CDR1 SNHLY and CDR2 FYNNEI. CDR3 sequence (DNA): TGTGCCAGCAGTGTGGACCTCGGTGGCTACACCTTC. It specifies CASSVDLGGYTF.

This clonotype was found many times. J is TRBJ2-4 and V is TRBV28, with 9 bases lining up with TRBD1. V trimming: 4 bases; J trimming: 8 bases; junction bases outside the gene matches: 9. The germline V gene has CDR1 MDHEN and CDR2 SYDVKM. The CDR3 totals 15 residues. The CDR3 spells CASSSGDRVSDIQYF. CDR3 DNA sequence: TGTGCCAGCAGTTCAGGGGACAGGGTATCGGACATTCAGTACTTC.

This clonotype was counted only a few times. The genes are TRBV28 and TRBJ1-2, with a possible D match to TRBD1 (6 bases). CDR3 length: 17 residues. CDR1 and CDR2 from the germline V gene are MDHEN and SYDVKM. The V and J ends lost 5 bases and 1 base respectively, with 20 bases between them. The CDR3 loop reads CASSPLGGALGNYGYTF. The CDR3 bases are TGTGCCAGCAGTCCCCTCGGGGGGGCGCTTGGTAACTATGGCTACACCTTC.

The chain couples TRBV27 to TRBJ2-2; 8 bases line up with TRBD2. V lost 5 bases to trimming and J lost 7 bases; unmatched junction nucleotides: 15. The CDR3 extends over 17 amino acids. Germline V gene lookup returns CDR1 MNHEY and CDR2 SMNVEV (reference sequence). CDR3 protein: CASSPSAGALSGGELFF. The DNA of the CDR3 is TGTGCCAGCAGTCCGTCAGCGGGAGCGTTATCTGGCGGGGAGCTGTTTTTT.